This T cell receptor beta chain was retrieved from a study of blood T cells in healthy people across ages. The overall study: Template switching recovered approximately one barcoded beta molecule for every two T cells.

The authors ran a second PCR of about 7 to 11 cycles using a sample-barcoded 5' primer and a J-beta primer mix. TCRdb analysed the 5' RACE reads with MiXCR anew, one entry per CDR3 protein. The table lists 650,000 to 1,000,000 distinct CDR3 sequences, 35% to 40% of them singletons. Germline V gene data show CDR1 as DFQATT and CDR2 as SNEGSKA (reference sequence). The CDR3 extends over 13 amino acids. The V end was cut by 5 bases, the J end by 11 bases, with 21 bases between. Peripheral blood samples of around 9.5 milliliters were drawn from each donor. A note on this clonotype: Its antigen is currently unknown. A clone one base away is much larger, so this may be a read error.

Regarding the study as a whole: More naive CD4+ cells and higher diversity were found in long-lived than in aged donors.

The specimen sequenced was blood. This receptor was obtained from a man between 18 and 29 years old in good health. The genes are TRBV20-1 and TRBJ2-5; the D gene is possibly TRBD2 (5 bases). CDR3 amino acids: CSASLRENNEQYF. The CDR3 DNA reads as TGCAGTGCTTCCCTCCGGGAAAACAATGAGCAGTACTTC.